Following are 27 T cell receptor beta chains from one sample sequenced in a study of identical twins' blood T cells. TCRdb reanalysed the 5' RACE reads using MiXCR and keeps one entry per CDR3 protein. The sample comprises 400,000 or so distinct CDR3 sequences, about 28% of which are singletons, and about 6.1% rests with the top ten. Sequences were obtained from PBMCs. These receptors were taken from a woman aged 18-49 years in good health.

The table lists this clonotype with a few counts. This rearrangement joins TRBV4-3 to TRBJ1-1; TRBD1 might be the D (5 bases). Germline values: CDR1 LGHNA, CDR2 YSLEER. This CDR3 region has 13 residues. Trimming took 1 base from V and 6 from J, leaving 9 bases between them. The CDR3 loop is CASSQGWGAEAFF. CDR3 bases: TGCGCCAGCAGCCAAGGATGGGGGGCTGAAGCTTTCTTT.

The table lists this clonotype with many counts. The chain couples TRBV4-2 to TRBJ2-7; D is unresolved. V was pared by 0 bases and J by 2 bases, with 2 bases between. Germline CDR1 LGHNA, CDR2 YNFKEQ. The CDR3 covers 12 residues. The CDR3 sequence is CASSQEPYEQYF. The CDR3 region has the DNA TGTGCCAGCAGCCAAGAGCCCTACGAGCAGTACTTC.

A few counts support this clonotype. The gene calls are TRBV5-6 and TRBJ2-1; TRBD2 aligns across 7 bases. CDR3 length equals 13 residues. V dropped 3 bases and J dropped 8; count of bases not matched to a gene: 5. CDR1 SGHDT and CDR2 YYEEEE come from the germline V gene. The CDR3 region is CASSWTSSDEQFF. CDR3 bases: TGTGCCAGCAGCTGGACTAGTTCCGATGAGCAGTTCTTC.

This clonotype occurred many times. The rearrangement links TRBV29-1 to TRBJ2-2; D not certain. Germline assignment: CDR1 SQVTM and CDR2 ANQGSEA. V dropped 6 bases and J dropped 3 bases, with 8 bases sitting between them. The CDR3 runs to 12 residues. The CDR3 reads CSVMRHTGELFF. CDR3 DNA: TGCAGCGTGATGCGGCACACCGGGGAGCTGTTTTTT.

This chain joins TRBV27 and TRBJ2-3, with TRBD2 matching over 13 bases. V gave up 8 bases and J gave up 3 bases; unmatched junction bases: 14. This CDR3 spans 18 amino acids. CDR1 MNHEY and CDR2 SMNVEV come from the germline V gene (reference sequence). The CDR3 reads CASLSGTSGIRGTDTQYF. The CDR3 bases are TGTGCCAGCCTATCCGGGACTAGCGGGATAAGAGGGACAGATACGCAGTATTTT.

Comment on this clonotype: Germline is not matched at one junction end, which may reflect a read error. The CDR3 DNA sequence: TGCGCCAGCAGCTTTACACTTCCCTACCATGAGCAGTTCTTC. This translates into CASSFTLPYHEQFF. The genes are TRBV5-1 and TRBJ2-1, with D hard to call. The V gene's germline CDR1 is SGHRS and CDR2 YFSETQ. This CDR3 has 14 residues. The whole variable domain, remainder taken from reference TRBV5-1 and TRBJ2-1, is KAGVTQTPRYLIKTRGQQVTLSCSPISGHRSVSWYQQTPGQGLQFLFEYFSETQRNKGNFPGRFSGRQFSNSRSEMNVSTLELGDSALYLCASSFTLPYHEQFFGPGTRLTVL.

This chain links TRBV6-1 with TRBJ1-1, with unresolved D. The V end lost 8 bases, the J end lost 5 bases, and 9 bases lay between the germline ends. The CDR3 is 11 amino acids. Germline V gene sequence: CDR1 MNHNS, CDR2 SASEGT. The CDR3 nucleotides are TGTGCCAGCCGGGTCTATACTGAAGCTTTCTTT. This translates into CASRVYTEAFF.

This chain uses TRBV7-8 with TRBJ1-1, with 8 bases aligning to TRBD1. V was clipped by 2 bases and J by 5 bases; unmatched bases: 7. The length of the CDR3 is 15 residues. Per the germline V gene, CDR1 is SGHVS and CDR2 is FQNEAQ. Here the CDR3 DNA reads TGTGCCAGCAGCTTACCACAGGGGGTTCGAACTGAAGCTTTCTTT. Its translation is CASSLPQGVRTEAFF.

The V call is TRBV29-1, the J call TRBJ1-2; D is possibly TRBD1 (5 bases). The germline V gene encodes CDR1 SQVTM and CDR2 ANQGSEA. The CDR3 loop spans 12 amino acids. Trimming shortened V by 6 bases and J by 8 bases, and 16 bases separated the two germline ends. The CDR3 DNA follows: TGCAGCGTCGGGGCCCAAACGGGGGGCTACACCTTC. Protein product: CSVGAQTGGYTF.

This clonotype showed up just a few times. The chain combines TRBV18 with TRBJ1-1, with D uncertain. Trimming shortened V by 3 bases and J by 0 bases, and 11 bases separated the two germline ends. Germline V lookup: CDR1 KGHSH, CDR2 LQKENI. This CDR3 has 15 amino acids. The CDR3 bases are TGTGCCAGCTCACCTCAGAATAACATGAACACTGAAGCTTTCTTT. This sequence encodes CASSPQNNMNTEAFF.

The chain links TRBV7-9 to TRBJ1-4; D is perhaps TRBD1 (5 bases). V lost 7 bases and J lost 6, with 12 bases in between. Germline values: CDR1 SEHNR, CDR2 FQNEAQ (reference sequence). The CDR3 totals 13 residues. CDR3 sequence reads: CASTGGGDEKLFF. The CDR3 bases are TGTGCCAGCACCGGCGGGGGGGATGAAAAACTGTTTTTT.

This clonotype was seen a few times. V gene TRBV27 combines with J gene TRBJ1-6; D perhaps matches TRBD1 (6 bases). Per germline, CDR1 MNHEY and CDR2 SMNVEV (reference sequence). The CDR3 has 14 amino acids. V was shortened by 4 bases and J by 10 bases, with 14 bases between the two germline ends. The CDR3 sequence is CASSSPTGRSPLHF. DNA of the CDR3: TGTGCCAGCAGTTCCCCAACAGGGAGGTCACCCCTCCACTTT.

This sequence joins TRBV5-1 and TRBJ1-3; 12 bases line up with TRBD1. V lost 5 bases, J lost 4 bases, and 4 bases stayed unmatched. The CDR3 has 15 amino acids. The V gene's germline CDR1 is SGHRS and CDR2 YFSETQ. The CDR3 reads CASRRDRGLGNTIYF. The CDR3 bases are TGCGCCAGCAGACGGGACAGGGGGCTCGGAAACACCATATATTTT.

This clonotype appeared a few times. The chain combines TRBV27 with TRBJ1-1; no reliable D call. V lost 0 bases and J 4 bases, leaving 12 bases between the germline ends. Germline assignment: CDR1 MNHEY and CDR2 SMNVEV (reference sequence). The CDR3 is made up of 15 amino acids. CDR3 sequence: CASSLSGIRGTEAFF. CDR3 in DNA: TGTGCCAGCAGTTTATCGGGGATCCGGGGCACTGAAGCTTTCTTT.

This rearrangement joins TRBV12-5 to TRBJ1-2; D is unresolved. There are 13 residues in the CDR3. From germline, CDR1 is LGHNT and CDR2 FRNRAP. V gave up 2 bases and J gave up 1 base, with 5 bases separating them. CDR3 sequence (DNA): TGTGCTAGTGGTTTGTACAGTAACTATGGCTACACCTTC. As protein: CASGLYSNYGYTF.

In regard to this clonotype: The germline gene is not matched at one end of the junction; a read error may be the cause. The chain employs TRBV10-2 and TRBJ1-5; 9 bases line up with TRBD1. Germline CDR1 is WSHSY and CDR2 is SAAADI. The CDR3 is 14 residues long. CDR3 bases: TGCGCCAGCAGTGACTACAGGGGGCGTCAGCCCCAACATTTT. It specifies CASSDYRGRQPQHF.

This clonotype turned up a few times. The chain employs TRBV24-1 and TRBJ2-3; no reliable D call. Trimming pared 4 bases from V and 0 bases from J, leaving 4 bases between. The CDR3 runs to 13 residues. CDR1 is KGHDR and CDR2 is SFDVKD in the germline V gene. The CDR3 DNA reads TGTGCCACCAGTGAAGGTAGCACAGATACGCAGTATTTT. Translating gives CATSEGSTDTQYF.

The rearrangement links TRBV29-1 to TRBJ2-7; a weak D match, TRBD1 (6 bases). The V gene lost 3 bases and the J gene lost 5 bases, with 11 bases spanning the gap. Germline CDR1 and CDR2: SQVTM and ANQGSEA. This CDR3 spans 12 amino acids. For the CDR3, the DNA is TGCAGCGTTGAGGAGGCAGGGGACGAGCAGTACTTC. It is translated as CSVEEAGDEQYF.

In its sample, this clonotype was seen a few times. This chain connects TRBV6-2 or TRBV6-3 to TRBJ2-1, with D uncertain. Germline CDR1 MNHEY, CDR2 SVGEGT. There are 13 residues in the CDR3. The V gene lost 2 bases and the J gene lost 2 bases, with 4 bases spanning the gap. The CDR3 region is CASSYRAYNEQFF. DNA of the CDR3: TGTGCCAGCAGTTACCGAGCCTACAATGAGCAGTTCTTC.

The chain couples TRBV11-2 to TRBJ1-1; D might be TRBD1 (5 bases). Germline CDR1 is SGHAT and CDR2 is FQNNGV. This CDR3 spans 14 amino acids. The ends were cut back, 5 bases at V and 1 base at J, with 11 bases in the middle. DNA for the CDR3: TGTGCCAGCAGCGAGAACCAGGGGAACACTGAAGCTTTCTTT. Its protein product is CASSENQGNTEAFF.

The V call is TRBV20-1, the J call TRBJ2-2, with a weak D call TRBD2 (5 bases). This CDR3 comprises 13 residues. The germline CDR1 and CDR2 sequences are DFQATT and SNEGSKA (reference sequence). V lost 2 bases, J lost 8 bases, and 12 bases lay in between. The CDR3 region has the DNA TGCAGTGCTAGACTATGGGGAGAGGGGGAGCTGTTTTTT. Translated, it gives CSARLWGEGELFF.

This clonotype was counted many times. The chain is built from TRBV7-6 and TRBJ1-5; the D is unclear. V was trimmed by 3 bases and J by 5 bases, leaving 8 bases between them. Germline assignment: CDR1 SGHVS and CDR2 FNYEAQ. There are 13 residues in the CDR3. CDR3 in amino acids: CASSFGQDQPQHF. Written as DNA, the CDR3 is TGTGCCAGCAGCTTCGGTCAAGATCAGCCCCAGCATTTT.

This rearrangement joins TRBV6-8 to TRBJ2-2; 7 positions match TRBD1. This CDR3 has 18 amino acids. V dropped 2 bases and J dropped 1; count of bases not matched to a gene: 10. Germline CDR1 MNHGY, CDR2 SAAAGT. The CDR3 DNA follows: TGTGCCAGCAGTTACCCTCTTGTCGACAGGGAGAACACCGGGGAGCTGTTTTTT. Its protein is CASSYPLVDRENTGELFF.

Notes on this clonotype: A clone one base away is much larger, so this may be a read error. The genes are TRBV2 and TRBJ1-5, with a weak D call TRBD1 (5 bases). The CDR3 runs 13 residues. CDR1 and CDR2 (germline): SNHLY, FYNNEI. In DNA, the CDR3 is TGTGTCAGCAGTGAAAGGGGTAACCAGCCCCAGCATTTT. Its protein product is CVSSERGNQPQHF.

The chain employs TRBV4-3 and TRBJ2-7; 9 positions agree with TRBD2. Germline CDR1 reads LGHNA; CDR2 reads YSLEER. There are 16 residues in the CDR3. The V gene end was trimmed by 3 bases and the J gene end by 1 base; junction bases not matched to a gene: 7. In DNA, the CDR3 is TGCGCCAGCAGCCAGAAGAGCACTAGCGGGTCCTACGAGCAGTACTTC. Its protein product is CASSQKSTSGSYEQYF.

This clonotype came up many times. This chain connects TRBV24-1 to TRBJ2-3; D is perhaps TRBD2 (5 bases). Per germline, CDR1 KGHDR and CDR2 SFDVKD. The CDR3 length is 13 residues. Trimming removed 3 bases at V and 3 bases at J, with 6 bases between. The CDR3 reads CATSDPGTDTQYF. The CDR3 DNA sequence: TGTGCCACCAGTGATCCGGGGACAGATACGCAGTATTTT.

This clonotype has only a few counts. The chain carries TRBV9 and TRBJ2-2; tentative D call: TRBD1 (5 bases). There are 14 residues in the CDR3. Germline values: CDR1 SGDLS, CDR2 YYNGEE. The germline V and J ends were trimmed by 5 bases and 0 bases, with 8 bases remaining between them. CDR3: CASRGHSNTGELFF. DNA of the CDR3: TGTGCCAGCAGAGGACATTCGAACACCGGGGAGCTGTTTTTT.